The clone carrying this TCR beta chain was seen repeatedly, ten times or more. Its antigen is as yet unknown. The CDR3 length is 13 residues. Trimming shortened V by 6 bases and J by 0 bases, and 11 bases separated the two germline ends. Per the germline V gene, CDR1 is DFQATT and CDR2 is SNEGSKA (reference sequence). The time point: pre-sensitization, week 0. Treatment reported: therapeutic diphenylcyclopropenone sensitization with weekly scalp DPC. Donation of samples came from alopecia patients who were 18 to 70 years old and suitable for DPC. This sample stems from a study of human T cells and chemical hapten exposure. Notes on the study in general: DPC sensitization left the count of TCRs above 1 in 1000 unchanged.

Using its own MiXCR run on the RACE reads, TCRdb lists one record per CDR3 protein. This table holds fewer than 300,000 distinct CDR3 sequences, around 9.3% found once. Source: whole blood, taken in connection with sensitization to the hapten diphenylcyclopropenone (DPC). The clonotype comes from a woman in her thirties or forties with alopecia areata. Some clones in this sample may be carry-over from other donors' samples. The J gene is TRBJ1-2, the V gene TRBV20-1; D not resolved. CDR3 sequence: CSAEGLANYGYTF. The CDR3 DNA reads TGCAGTGCCGAGGGTCTTGCTAACTATGGCTACACCTTC.